A selection of T cell receptor beta chains follows, all from one sample in a study of blood T cell repertoires in COVID-19. Measured with immunoSEQ multiplex PCR; TCRdb has only the in-frame clones, and not every one. The table lists a few hundred thousand clones, about 85% of them singletons, with approximately 2% in the top ten. Sequencing used peripheral blood. These TCRs come from a man aged 18 to 29 with active or convalescent COVID-19. CDR3s leave out the opening cysteine and the closing phenylalanine or tryptophan. Not all rows give a size; the values are once, few, many and, for expanded clones, a class.

size: .
length: 10
J: TRBJ2-5
V: TRBV28
CDR3: ASTGRVETQY

size: .
length: 10
J: TRBJ1-1
V: TRBV5-1
CDR3: ASSPGGTEAF

size: .
length: 12
J: TRBJ2-2
V: TRBV6-5
CDR3: ASSYGQATGELF

size: .
length: 13
J: TRBJ1-5
V: TRBV7-9
CDR3: ASSTGQGLSQPQH

size: .
length: 15
J: TRBJ2-7
V: TRBV10-3
CDR3: AISGLAGQGIVDEQY

size: once
length: 11
J: TRBJ2-3
V: TRBV7-2
CDR3: ASSRDYTDTQY

size: .
length: 12
J: TRBJ2-7
V: TRBV6-5
CDR3: ASSYFSHSYEQY

size: .
length: 12
J: TRBJ1-5
V: TRBV6-5
CDR3: ASSYVTGGEPQH

size: .
length: 14
J: TRBJ1-1
V: TRBV21-1
CDR3: ASSKEAWPISPEAF

size: few
length: 13
J: TRBJ1-2
V: TRBV5-6
CDR3: ASSLSPGFGYGYT

size: .
length: 10
J: TRBJ1-3
V: TRBV7-2
CDR3: ASSRSGNTIY

size: .
length: 13
J: TRBJ2-7
V: TRBV19
CDR3: ASSLLAGVIYEQY

size: .
length: 11
J: TRBJ2-3
V: TRBV24-1
CDR3: ATSGMDSRTQY

size: .
length: 14
J: TRBJ1-3
V: TRBV18
CDR3: ASSPLQWGVGNTIY

size: .
length: 13
J: TRBJ2-7
V: TRBV19
CDR3: ASSQGTSGTYEQY

size: once
length: 13
J: TRBJ2-7
V: TRBV7-6
CDR3: ASSAGTGRSYEQY

size: .
length: 11
J: TRBJ2-1
V: TRBV3-1/TRBV3-2
CDR3: ASRGTAGNEQF

size: .
length: 14
J: TRBJ1-6
V: TRBV27
CDR3: ASSLFRSSYNSPLH

size: .
length: 10
J: TRBJ2-3
V: TRBV3-1/TRBV3-2
CDR3: ASTSRGLLMY

size: .
length: 12
J: TRBJ1-2
V: TRBV28
CDR3: ASSRLTGGRGYT

size: .
length: 14
J: TRBJ2-1
V: TRBV7-7
CDR3: ASSLSAGGRYNEQF

size: .
length: 15
J: TRBJ2-1
V: TRBV4-2
CDR3: ASSQDRSGRVYNEQF

size: .
length: 11
J: TRBJ1-6
V: TRBV12-3/TRBV12-4
CDR3: ASSFGTHSPLH

size: .
length: 15
J: TRBJ2-1
V: TRBV6-1
CDR3: ASSEGGLAGERNEQF

size: .
length: 13
J: TRBJ2-2
V: TRBV20-1
CDR3: SASRLAGPTGELF

size: .
length: 13
J: TRBJ2-5
V: TRBV7-3
CDR3: ASSLTSGSGETQY

size: .
length: 13
J: TRBJ1-3
V: TRBV6-2/TRBV6-3
CDR3: ASSLNFGSGNTIY

size: .
length: 15
J: TRBJ2-2
V: TRBV2
CDR3: ASSESPGGPGTGELF

size: .
length: 13
J: TRBJ1-3
V: TRBV18
CDR3: ASSLDRFSGNTIY

size: .
length: 10
J: TRBJ1-2
V: TRBV28
CDR3: ASLQGASGYT

size: .
length: 11
J: TRBJ1-1
V: TRBV7-8
CDR3: ASSLARRTEAF

size: once
length: 17
J: TRBJ2-1
V: TRBV27
CDR3: ASSRRGTSGRAGVNEQF

size: .
length: 10
J: TRBJ2-1
V: TRBV7-8
CDR3: ASSQPGVEQF

size: .
length: 10
J: TRBJ1-5
V: TRBV29-1
CDR3: SVGSGNQPQH

size: .
length: 14
J: TRBJ2-7
V: TRBV7-9
CDR3: ASSLGLAGVVDEQY

size: once
length: 16
J: TRBJ1-5
V: TRBV21-1
CDR3: ASSARPGTGRGNQPQH

size: .
length: 13
J: TRBJ2-7
V: TRBV6-5
CDR3: ASRRTSGNPYEQY

size: .
length: 12
J: TRBJ2-7
V: TRBV4-1
CDR3: ASSQAFRAYEQY

size: .
length: 12
J: TRBJ2-7
V: TRBV7-9
CDR3: ASRAGTGTYEQY

size: .
length: 12
J: TRBJ2-7
V: TRBV19
CDR3: ASTSGTGPYEQY

size: .
length: 13
J: TRBJ2-2
V: TRBV18
CDR3: ASSPGSGIPGELF

size: .
length: 12
J: TRBJ2-3
V: TRBV7-2
CDR3: ASSFLSSTDTQY

size: .
length: 12
J: TRBJ1-1
V: TRBV27
CDR3: ASSSDRLNTEAF

size: .
length: 15
J: TRBJ2-6
V: TRBV5-1
CDR3: ASSPVQGASGANVLT

size: .
length: 14
J: TRBJ1-5
V: TRBV4-1
CDR3: ASSVSTTNYNQPQH

size: .
length: 13
J: TRBJ1-1
V: TRBV7-6
CDR3: ASSSRQAPNTEAF

size: .
length: 13
J: TRBJ1-2
V: TRBV27
CDR3: ASSPRTGRVYGYT

size: .
length: 13
J: TRBJ1-1
V: TRBV5-1
CDR3: ASSLQGARYTEAF

size: .
length: 11
J: TRBJ1-2
V: TRBV7-9
CDR3: ASSLEGAAGYT

size: .
length: 10
J: TRBJ1-2
V: TRBV25-1
CDR3: ASLGSGYGYT

size: .
length: 12
J: TRBJ1-6
V: TRBV10-3
CDR3: ASSGEYYNSPLH

size: .
length: 9
J: TRBJ1-1
V: TRBV28
CDR3: ATTPGSEAF

size: once
length: 13
J: TRBJ2-5
V: TRBV11-2
CDR3: ASSDRLAGKETQY

size: once
length: 17
J: TRBJ1-4
V: TRBV6-1
CDR3: ASSGPGTGVFLTNEKLF

size: .
length: 13
J: TRBJ1-6
V: TRBV19
CDR3: ASSVQSSYNSPLH

size: .
length: 12
J: TRBJ1-2
V: TRBV28
CDR3: ASRTGQASLGYT

size: .
length: 10
J: TRBJ2-2
V: TRBV19
CDR3: ASLGNTGELF

size: .
length: 9
J: TRBJ2-7
V: TRBV29-1
CDR3: SVGTGGEQY

size: .
length: 9
J: TRBJ2-1
V: TRBV12-3/TRBV12-4
CDR3: ASSFGPVRF

size: .
length: 13
J: TRBJ1-5
V: TRBV6-5
CDR3: ASRRGLGSNQPQH